This TCR beta chain was sequenced for a study of T cells after yellow fever vaccination. TCRdb redid the calling of the 5' RACE reads with MiXCR, one entry per CDR3 protein. The sample holds a few hundred thousand distinct CDR3 sequences; almost 4% are singletons and the top ten take roughly 26%. Study outcomes and limitations: Although the secondary response was weaker, it peaked faster, at day 5 versus 15.

This clonotype was counted many times. Its antigen is undetermined. The V gene end was trimmed by 7 bases and the J gene end by 3 bases; junction bases not matched to a gene: 8. The CDR3 spans 14 residues. The germline CDR1 and CDR2 sequences are MDHEN and SYDVKM. This clonotype was sampled from a young man who received the YFV17D yellow fever vaccine. The sample consisted of PBMCs, taken 5 days after the yellow fever booster vaccination. This chain joins TRBV28 and TRBJ1-2; TRBD1 aligns across 7 bases. The CDR3, as DNA: TGTGCCAGCATCCCGACAGGGAAGGACTATGGCTACACCTTC. It specifies CASIPTGKDYGYTF.